The rows below give T cell receptor beta chains drawn from one sample of a study of T cells in tuberculosis. Here immunoSEQ multiplex PCR was the method, and the copy in TCRdb shows in-frame clones only, minus some. The table shows more than 35,000 clones, with roughly 95% occurring only once. Sequencing was performed on PBMCs. All receptors derive from a donor between 10 and 35 years old with latent tuberculosis or without tuberculosis infection. CDR3s include the opening cysteine and the closing phenylalanine or tryptophan. A D gene is named only where the DNA matches it firmly.

j_gene: TRBJ1-2; len: 13; v_gene: TRBV5-1; d_gene: -; CDR3aa: CASSLTGVDGYTF; CDR3nt: TGCGCCAGCAGCTTAACAGGCGTCGATGGCTACACCTTC
j_gene: TRBJ1-5; len: 15; v_gene: TRBV6-1; d_gene: -; CDR3aa: CASNMDRYSNQPQHF; CDR3nt: TGTGCCAGCAATATGGACAGATATAGCAATCAGCCCCAGCATTTT
j_gene: TRBJ2-7; len: 14; v_gene: TRBV6-5; d_gene: -; CDR3aa: CASSTGLALYEQYF; CDR3nt: TGTGCCAGCAGCACGGGACTTGCGCTCTACGAGCAGTACTTC
j_gene: TRBJ2-7; len: 15; v_gene: TRBV4-2; d_gene: TRBD2; CDR3aa: CASSRPGGGRYERYF; CDR3nt: TGTGCCAGCAGCCGCCCGGGAGGGGGACGCTACGAGCGGTACTTC
j_gene: TRBJ2-4; len: 15; v_gene: TRBV5-1; d_gene: TRBD1; CDR3aa: CASSLEQGEANIQYF; CDR3nt: TGCGCCAGCAGCTTGGAGCAGGGGGAAGCTAACATTCAGTACTTC
j_gene: TRBJ1-1; len: 15; v_gene: TRBV11-2; d_gene: TRBD1; CDR3aa: CASSPKGQKNTEAFF; CDR3nt: TGTGCCAGCAGCCCTAAGGGACAGAAGAACACTGAAGCTTTCTTT
j_gene: TRBJ2-7; len: 17; v_gene: TRBV5-5; d_gene: -; CDR3aa: CASSLVVVQGPLYEQYF; CDR3nt: TGTGCCAGCAGCTTGGTGGTCGTACAGGGCCCCCTCTACGAGCAGTACTTC
j_gene: TRBJ1-4; len: 14; v_gene: TRBV5-1; d_gene: -; CDR3aa: CASSLQGTNEKLFF; CDR3nt: TGCGCCAGCAGCTTACAGGGAACTAATGAAAAACTGTTTTTT
j_gene: TRBJ1-1; len: 15; v_gene: TRBV2; d_gene: TRBD1; CDR3aa: CASSDQGARGTEAFF; CDR3nt: TGTGCCAGCAGTGACCAGGGGGCGCGCGGCACTGAAGCTTTCTTT
j_gene: TRBJ2-7; len: 16; v_gene: TRBV11-2; d_gene: TRBD1; CDR3aa: CASSLGHPGTGVEQYF; CDR3nt: TGTGCCAGCAGCTTAGGGCATCCCGGGACAGGGGTCGAGCAGTACTTC
j_gene: TRBJ2-1; len: 13; v_gene: TRBV27; d_gene: TRBD2; CDR3aa: CASDSGLHNEQFF; CDR3nt: TGTGCCAGCGATAGCGGGCTTCACAATGAGCAGTTCTTC
j_gene: TRBJ2-1; len: 16; v_gene: TRBV7-9; d_gene: -; CDR3aa: CASGPASSLIYNEQFF; CDR3nt: TGTGCCAGCGGCCCGGCTTCTTCACTAATCTACAATGAGCAGTTCTTC
j_gene: TRBJ1-1; len: 16; v_gene: TRBV14; d_gene: -; CDR3aa: CASSQIGGGAVTEAFF; CDR3nt: TGTGCCAGCAGCCAAATAGGAGGGGGGGCGGTAACTGAAGCTTTCTTT